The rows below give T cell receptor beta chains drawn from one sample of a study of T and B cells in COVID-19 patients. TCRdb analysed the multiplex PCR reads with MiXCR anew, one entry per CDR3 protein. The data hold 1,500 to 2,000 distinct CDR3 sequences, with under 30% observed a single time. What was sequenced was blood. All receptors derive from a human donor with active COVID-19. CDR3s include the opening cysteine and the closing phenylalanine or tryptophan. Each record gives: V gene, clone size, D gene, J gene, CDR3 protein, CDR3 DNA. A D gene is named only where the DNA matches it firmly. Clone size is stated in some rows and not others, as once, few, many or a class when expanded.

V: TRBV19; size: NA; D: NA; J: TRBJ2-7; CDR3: CASSANTGFYEQYF; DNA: TGTGCCAGTAGTGCGAACACTGGATTCTACGAGCAGTACTTC
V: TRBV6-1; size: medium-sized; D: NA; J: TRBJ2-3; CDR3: CASNPKGTDTQYF; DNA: TGTGCCAGCAACCCAAAGGGGACAGATACGCAGTATTTT
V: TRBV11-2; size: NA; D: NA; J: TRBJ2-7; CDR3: CASSWVTDPYEQYF; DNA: TGTGCCAGCAGCTGGGTTACAGATCCCTACGAGCAGTACTTC
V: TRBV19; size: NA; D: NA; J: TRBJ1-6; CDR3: CASDGYNSPLHF; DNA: TGTGCCTCGGACGGCTATAATTCACCCCTCCACTTT
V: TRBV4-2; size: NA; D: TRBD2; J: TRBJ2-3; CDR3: CASSQDRLAGGSDTQYF; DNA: TGTGCCAGCAGCCAAGATCGACTAGCGGGAGGGTCAGATACGCAGTATTTT
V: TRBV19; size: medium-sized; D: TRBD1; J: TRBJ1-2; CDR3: CASSRRQGFGYTF; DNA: TGTGCCAGTAGTAGACGACAGGGGTTCGGCTACACCTTC
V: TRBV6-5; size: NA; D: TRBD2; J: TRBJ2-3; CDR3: CASSPGTSGGTDTQYF; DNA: TGTGCCAGCAGCCCCGGGACTAGCGGGGGCACAGATACGCAGTATTTT
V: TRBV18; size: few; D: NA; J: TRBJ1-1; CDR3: CASSPPPVDAEAFF; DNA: TGTGCCAGCTCACCACCCCCGGTGGATGCTGAAGCTTTCTTT
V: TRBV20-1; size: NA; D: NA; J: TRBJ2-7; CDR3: CSARLLTVQILPYEQYF; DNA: TGCAGTGCTAGATTATTAACCGTCCAAATACTGCCTTACGAGCAGTACTTC
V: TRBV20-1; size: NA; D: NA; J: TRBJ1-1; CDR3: CSAIRPRGGPNTEAFF; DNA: TGCAGTGCTATTAGGCCTAGGGGTGGACCGAACACTGAAGCTTTCTTT
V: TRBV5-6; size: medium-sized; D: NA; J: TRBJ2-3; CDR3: CASSLYQTSGSDTQYF; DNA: TGTGCCAGCAGCTTGTACCAAACCTCGGGCTCAGATACGCAGTATTTT
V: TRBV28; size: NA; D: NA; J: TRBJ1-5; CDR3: CASSFVGRGNSNQPQHF; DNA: TGTGCCAGCAGTTTCGTGGGCCGGGGAAATAGCAATCAGCCCCAGCATTTT
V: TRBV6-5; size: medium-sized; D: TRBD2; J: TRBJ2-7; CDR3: CASSYSASGSHEQYF; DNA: TGTGCCAGCAGTTACTCGGCTAGCGGGAGCCACGAGCAGTACTTC
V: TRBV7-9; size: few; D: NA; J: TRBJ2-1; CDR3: CASSPGIGQFF; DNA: TGTGCCAGCAGCCCCGGGATTGGGCAGTTCTTC
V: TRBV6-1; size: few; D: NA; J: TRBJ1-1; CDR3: CASTRLENTEAFF; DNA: TGTGCCAGCACCCGGCTAGAGAACACTGAAGCTTTCTTT
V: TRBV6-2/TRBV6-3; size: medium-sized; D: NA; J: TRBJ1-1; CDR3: CASSYSLVNTEAFF; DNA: TGTGCCAGCAGTTACTCGCTTGTGAACACTGAAGCTTTCTTT
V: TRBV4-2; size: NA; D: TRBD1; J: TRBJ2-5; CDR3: CASSQGVGGAETQYF; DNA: TGTGCCAGCAGCCAAGGTGTAGGGGGCGCGGAGACCCAGTACTTC
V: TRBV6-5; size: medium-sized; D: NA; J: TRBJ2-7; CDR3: CATAATYEQYF; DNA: TGTGCCACCGCCGCGACGTACGAGCAGTACTTC
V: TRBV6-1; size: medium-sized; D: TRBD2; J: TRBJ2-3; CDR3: CATSSGGRASDTQYF; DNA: TGTGCCACCTCCTCTGGCGGGAGGGCCTCAGATACGCAGTATTTT
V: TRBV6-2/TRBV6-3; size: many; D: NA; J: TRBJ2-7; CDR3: CASADRGLSYEQYF; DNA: TGTGCCAGCGCCGACCGCGGATTATCCTACGAGCAGTACTTC
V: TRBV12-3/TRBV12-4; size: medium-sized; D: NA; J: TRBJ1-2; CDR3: CASSFRTDYGYTF; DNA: TGTGCCAGCAGTTTCCGGACAGACTATGGCTACACCTTC
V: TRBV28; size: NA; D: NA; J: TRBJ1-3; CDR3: CASSEQSTSSGNTIYF; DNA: TGTGCCAGCAGCGAGCAATCAACGAGCTCTGGAAACACCATATATTTT
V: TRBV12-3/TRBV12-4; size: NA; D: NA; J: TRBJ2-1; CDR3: CASGPGVAQFF; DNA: TGTGCTAGTGGCCCGGGTGTTGCCCAGTTCTTC
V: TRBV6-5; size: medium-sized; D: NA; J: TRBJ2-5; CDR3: CASRPNLGTFGQETQYF; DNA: TGTGCCAGCAGGCCGAATTTGGGCACCTTCGGCCAAGAGACCCAGTACTTC
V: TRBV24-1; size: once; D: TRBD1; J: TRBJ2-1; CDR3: CATSDSTPGTGAYNEQFF; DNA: TGTGCCACCAGTGACTCTACCCCCGGGACAGGGGCCTACAATGAGCAGTTCTTC
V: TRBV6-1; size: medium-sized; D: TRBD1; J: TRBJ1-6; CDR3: CASSTHRGQDSPLHF; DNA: TGTGCCAGCAGTACCCACAGGGGGCAGGATTCACCCCTCCACTTT
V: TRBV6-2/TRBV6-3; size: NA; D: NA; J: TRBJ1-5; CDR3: CASRGGGGRNQPQHF; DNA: TGTGCCAGCAGGGGAGGGGGGGGAAGGAATCAGCCCCAGCATTTT
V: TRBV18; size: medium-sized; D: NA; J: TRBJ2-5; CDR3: CASSPMRGAETQYF; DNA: TGTGCCAGCTCACCTATGAGGGGAGCGGAGACCCAGTACTTC
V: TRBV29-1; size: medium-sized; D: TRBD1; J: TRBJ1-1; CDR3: CSVSDRGRPEAFF; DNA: TGCAGCGTTTCGGACAGGGGGCGGCCTGAAGCTTTCTTT
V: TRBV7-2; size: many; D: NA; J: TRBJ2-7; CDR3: CASSLGRESYEQYF; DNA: TGTGCCAGCAGCTTAGGGAGGGAGTCCTACGAGCAGTACTTC
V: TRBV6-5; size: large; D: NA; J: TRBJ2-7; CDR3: CASRDSGVEQYF; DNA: TGTGCCAGCCGGGACTCCGGCGTCGAGCAGTACTTC
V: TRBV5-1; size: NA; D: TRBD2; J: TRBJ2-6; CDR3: CASSVRLAGSSGANVLTF; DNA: TGCGCCAGCAGCGTGCGACTAGCGGGTAGCTCTGGGGCCAACGTCCTGACTTTC
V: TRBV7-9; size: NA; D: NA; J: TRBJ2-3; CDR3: CASSSRLESTDTQYF; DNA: TGTGCCAGCAGCTCCAGACTGGAGAGCACAGATACGCAGTATTTT
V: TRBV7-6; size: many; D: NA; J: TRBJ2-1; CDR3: CASSLGYNEQFF; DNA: TGTGCCAGCAGCTTGGGCTACAATGAGCAGTTCTTC
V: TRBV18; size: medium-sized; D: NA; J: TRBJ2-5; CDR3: CASSPGGAGETQYF; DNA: TGTGCCAGCTCACCAGGTGGGGCAGGGGAGACCCAGTACTTC
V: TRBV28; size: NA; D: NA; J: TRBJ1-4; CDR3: CASSWGTDIKLFF; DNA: TGTGCCAGCAGTTGGGGAACCGACATTAAACTGTTTTTT
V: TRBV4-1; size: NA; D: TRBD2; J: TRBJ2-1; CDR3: CASSPTGTSGSMIVEQFF; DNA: TGCGCCAGCAGCCCCACCGGGACTAGCGGGAGTATGATCGTTGAGCAGTTCTTC
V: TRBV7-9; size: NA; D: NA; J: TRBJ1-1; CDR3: CASSLEGGAMNTEAFF; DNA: TGTGCCAGCAGCTTAGAAGGGGGTGCGATGAACACTGAAGCTTTCTTT
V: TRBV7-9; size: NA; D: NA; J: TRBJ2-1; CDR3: CASSPLGVNNYNEQFF; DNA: TGTGCCAGCAGCCCCTTAGGGGTGAATAATTACAATGAGCAGTTCTTC
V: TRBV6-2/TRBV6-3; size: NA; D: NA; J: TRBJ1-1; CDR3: CASSYSTGRAVRLNTEAFF; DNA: TGTGCCAGCAGTTACTCGACTGGCAGGGCCGTTAGGCTTAACACTGAAGCTTTCTTT
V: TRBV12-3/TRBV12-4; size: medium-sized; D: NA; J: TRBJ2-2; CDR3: CASKNPQGRRTGELFF; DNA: TGTGCCAGCAAAAACCCGCAGGGGAGGAGGACCGGGGAGCTGTTTTTT
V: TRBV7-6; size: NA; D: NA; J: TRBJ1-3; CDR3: CASSPTWGTGNTIYF; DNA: TGTGCCAGCAGCCCGACCTGGGGTACTGGAAACACCATATATTTT
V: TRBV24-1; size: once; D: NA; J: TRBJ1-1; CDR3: CATSGPGLSTEAFF; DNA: TGTGCCACCAGTGGTCCGGGACTGAGCACTGAAGCTTTCTTT
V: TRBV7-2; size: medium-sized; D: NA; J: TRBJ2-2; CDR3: CASSLYPNTGELFF; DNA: TGTGCCAGCAGCTTATACCCGAACACCGGGGAGCTGTTTTTT
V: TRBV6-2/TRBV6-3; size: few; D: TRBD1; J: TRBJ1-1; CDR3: CASSQESGTGLMNTEAFF; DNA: TGTGCCAGCAGTCAGGAATCCGGGACAGGGTTGATGAACACTGAAGCTTTCTTT
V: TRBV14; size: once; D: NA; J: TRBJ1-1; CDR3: CASSQDLGNLNTEAFF; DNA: TGTGCCAGCAGCCAAGATCTTGGGAACTTGAACACTGAAGCTTTCTTT
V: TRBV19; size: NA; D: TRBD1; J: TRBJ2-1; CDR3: CASSIEGQGKSYNEQFF; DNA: TGTGCCAGTAGTATAGAGGGACAGGGAAAGTCCTACAATGAGCAGTTCTTC
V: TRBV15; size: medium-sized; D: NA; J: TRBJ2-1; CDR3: CATSRGWGSSYNEQFF; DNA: TGTGCCACCAGCAGAGGCTGGGGGAGCTCCTACAATGAGCAGTTCTTC
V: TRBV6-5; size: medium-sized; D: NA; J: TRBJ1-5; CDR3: CASSYSYRTVNQPQHF; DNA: TGTGCCAGCAGTTACTCGTATCGGACGGTCAATCAGCCCCAGCATTTT
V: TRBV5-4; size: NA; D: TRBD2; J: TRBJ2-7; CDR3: CASSPGTSGYYEQYF; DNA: TGTGCCAGCAGCCCGGGGACTAGCGGGTATTACGAGCAGTACTTC
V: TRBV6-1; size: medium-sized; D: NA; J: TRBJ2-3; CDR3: CASSAQDAHTDTQYF; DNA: TGTGCCAGCAGTGCCCAGGATGCCCACACAGATACGCAGTATTTT
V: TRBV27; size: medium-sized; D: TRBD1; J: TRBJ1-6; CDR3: CASRRQGKVNSPLHF; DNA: TGTGCCAGCAGACGACAGGGAAAAGTCAATTCACCCCTCCACTTT
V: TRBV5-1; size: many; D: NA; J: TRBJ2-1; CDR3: CASSLAKGTYNEQFF; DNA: TGCGCCAGCAGCTTGGCCAAGGGTACCTACAATGAGCAGTTCTTC
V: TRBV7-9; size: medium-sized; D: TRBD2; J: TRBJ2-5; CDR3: CASSLDVTGGGQYF; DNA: TGTGCCAGCAGCTTGGACGTTACCGGGGGGGGTCAGTACTTC
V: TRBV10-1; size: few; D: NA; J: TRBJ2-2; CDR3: CASSDLRGNTGELFF; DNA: TGCGCCAGCAGTGATCTCAGGGGTAACACCGGGGAGCTGTTTTTT
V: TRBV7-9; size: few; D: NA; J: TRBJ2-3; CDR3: CASGGTSTDTQYF; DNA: TGTGCCAGCGGGGGCACGAGCACAGATACGCAGTATTTT
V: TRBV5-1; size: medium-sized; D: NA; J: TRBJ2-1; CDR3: CASSPGAEQFF; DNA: TGCGCCAGCAGCCCCGGGGCCGAGCAGTTCTTC
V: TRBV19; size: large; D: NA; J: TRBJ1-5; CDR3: CASSTAGNQPQHF; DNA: TGTGCCAGTAGTACGGCAGGGAATCAGCCCCAGCATTTT
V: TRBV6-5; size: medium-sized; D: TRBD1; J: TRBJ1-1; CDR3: CASSLGQGNTEAFF; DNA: TGTGCCAGCAGCCTCGGACAGGGGAACACTGAAGCTTTCTTT
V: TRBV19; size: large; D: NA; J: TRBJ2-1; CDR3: CASTSGKGRNEQFF; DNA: TGTGCCAGTACCTCGGGAAAGGGGAGGAATGAGCAGTTCTTC